This T cell receptor beta chain was sequenced for a study of T cells in Graves' hyperthyroidism and ophthalmopathy. Study details: The blood sample was taken at first diagnosis, before treatment began.

Uncontrolled infection, other autoimmune disease, pregnancy or lactation disqualified patients from enrolment. TCR beta CDR3 regions were amplified from RNA transcripts. Carried out on the TCR CDR3, a first-round RT-PCR used the HTBI primer set. TCRdb processed the multiplex PCR reads anew with MiXCR; each CDR3 protein has one entry. Altogether 490,000 or so distinct CDR3 sequences are present, 22% being singletons, with the ten largest covering 45% to 55%. The CDR3 consists of 15 residues. Trimming removed 5 bases at V and 7 bases at J, with 15 bases between. The V gene's germline CDR1 is SGHVS and CDR2 FQNEAQ. Study results and caveats: A model of 13 V-J pairs discriminated ophthalmopathy from stable hyperthyroidism. Blood samples included most of the expanded thyroid clonotypes exceeding 0.001.

As to this clonotype: Its specificity is unknown.

The gene calls are TRBV7-8 and TRBJ1-6; D is possibly TRBD1 (5 bases). The receptor comes from a woman in her 70s with Graves' ophthalmopathy. Sequences were obtained from blood. CDR3 sequence reads: CASSPPRASNSPLHF. The CDR3 bases are TGTGCCAGCAGCCCACCCAGGGCGTCCAATTCACCCCTCCACTTT.